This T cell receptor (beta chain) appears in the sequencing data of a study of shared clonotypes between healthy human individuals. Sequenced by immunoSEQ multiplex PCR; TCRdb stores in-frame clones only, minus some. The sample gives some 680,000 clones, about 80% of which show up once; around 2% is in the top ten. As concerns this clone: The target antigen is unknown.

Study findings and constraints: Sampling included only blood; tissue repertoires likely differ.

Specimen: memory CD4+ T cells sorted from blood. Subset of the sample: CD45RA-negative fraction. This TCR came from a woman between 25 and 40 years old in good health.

The CDR3 sequence: CASSLKYRGGADTQYF. CDR3 sequence (DNA): TGTGCCAGCAGCTTAAAGTACAGGGGTGGCGCAGATACGCAGTATTTT. The rearrangement joins TRBV7-2 to TRBJ2-3; the match to TRBD1 covers 7 bases. Trimming took 2 bases from V and 4 from J; bases not matched to a gene: 9. Germline values: CDR1 SGHTA, CDR2 FQGNSA. The CDR3 contains 16 residues.